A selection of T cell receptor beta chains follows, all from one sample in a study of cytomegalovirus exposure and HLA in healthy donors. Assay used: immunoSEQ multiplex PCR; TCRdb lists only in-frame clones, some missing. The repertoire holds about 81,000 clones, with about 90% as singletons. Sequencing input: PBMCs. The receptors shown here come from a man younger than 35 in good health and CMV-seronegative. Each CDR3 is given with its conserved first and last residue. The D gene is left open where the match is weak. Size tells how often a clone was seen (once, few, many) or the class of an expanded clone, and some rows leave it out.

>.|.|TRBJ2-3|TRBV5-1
CASSYQGDTQYF
TGCGCCAGTTCCTACCAGGGAGATACGCAGTATTTT
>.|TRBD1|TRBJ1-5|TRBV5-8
CASSLDRGPNQPQHF
TGTGCCAGCAGCCTTGACAGGGGTCCCAATCAGCCCCAGCATTTT
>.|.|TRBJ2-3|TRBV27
CASREERARLSDTQYF
TGTGCCAGCAGAGAGGAGCGGGCCAGATTATCAGATACGCAGTATTTT
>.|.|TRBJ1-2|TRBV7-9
CASSRRAGTTNYGYTF
TGTGCCAGCAGCCGACGGGCGGGGACCACTAACTATGGCTACACCTTC
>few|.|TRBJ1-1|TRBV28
CASSSQGQVNTEAFF
TGTGCCAGCAGTTCACAGGGTCAGGTGAACACTGAAGCTTTCTTT
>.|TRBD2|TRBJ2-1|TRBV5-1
CASSLDSGRANEQFF
TGCGCCAGCAGCTTGGACAGCGGGAGAGCCAATGAGCAGTTCTTC
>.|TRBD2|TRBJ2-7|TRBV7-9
CASSSQTSGLPYEQYF
TGTGCCAGCAGCTCCCAAACTAGCGGGTTGCCCTACGAGCAGTACTTC
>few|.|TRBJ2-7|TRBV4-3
CASSQDVLAAYEQYF
TGCGCCAGCAGCCAAGATGTTCTGGCGGCCTACGAGCAGTACTTC
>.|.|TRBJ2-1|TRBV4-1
CASSQEVQGPEQFF
TGCGCCAGCAGCCAAGAGGTACAGGGCCCCGAGCAGTTCTTC
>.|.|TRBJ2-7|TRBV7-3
CASSFNYEQYF
TGTGCCAGCAGCTTCAACTACGAGCAGTACTTC
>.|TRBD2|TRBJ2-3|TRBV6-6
CASSSPSAGADTQYF
TGTGCCAGCAGTTCCCCCTCAGCGGGAGCAGATACGCAGTATTTT
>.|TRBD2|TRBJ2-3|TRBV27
CASSLSGGAVRDTQYF
TGTGCCAGCAGTTTATCCGGGGGGGCGGTGCGAGATACGCAGTATTTT
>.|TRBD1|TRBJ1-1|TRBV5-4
CASSLGDRGKAFF
TGTGCCAGCAGCCTAGGCGACAGGGGTAAAGCTTTCTTT
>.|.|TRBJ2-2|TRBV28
CASNPADRYTGELFF
TGTGCCAGCAACCCGGCCGACAGGTACACCGGGGAGCTGTTTTTT
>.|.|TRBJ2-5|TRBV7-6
CASSWHRQETQYF
TGTGCCAGCAGCTGGCATCGCCAAGAGACCCAGTACTTC
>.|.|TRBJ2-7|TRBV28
CASSLVATASYEQYF
TGTGCCAGCAGTTTAGTAGCGACCGCTTCCTACGAGCAGTACTTC
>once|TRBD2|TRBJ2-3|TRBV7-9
CASSPPRASGSTDTQYF
TGTGCCAGCAGCCCCCCCCGGGCTAGCGGGAGCACAGATACGCAGTATTTT
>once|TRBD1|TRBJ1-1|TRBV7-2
CASSFTGTGTEAFF
TGTGCCAGCAGCTTCACCGGGACAGGGACTGAAGCTTTCTTT
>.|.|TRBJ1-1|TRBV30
CAWSREGTEAFF
TGTGCCTGGAGCAGGGAGGGAACTGAAGCTTTCTTT
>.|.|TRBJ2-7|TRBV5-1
CASSPGTLATPGLYF
TGCGCCAGCAGCCCCGGGACTCTTGCCACGCCCGGGCTCTACTTC
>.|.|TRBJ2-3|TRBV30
CAWSRRVEDTQYF
TGTGCCTGGAGTCGCAGGGTCGAGGATACGCAGTATTTT
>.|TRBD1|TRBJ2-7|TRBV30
CAWRADRGRDEQYF
TGTGCCTGGAGAGCCGACAGGGGGCGCGACGAGCAGTACTTC